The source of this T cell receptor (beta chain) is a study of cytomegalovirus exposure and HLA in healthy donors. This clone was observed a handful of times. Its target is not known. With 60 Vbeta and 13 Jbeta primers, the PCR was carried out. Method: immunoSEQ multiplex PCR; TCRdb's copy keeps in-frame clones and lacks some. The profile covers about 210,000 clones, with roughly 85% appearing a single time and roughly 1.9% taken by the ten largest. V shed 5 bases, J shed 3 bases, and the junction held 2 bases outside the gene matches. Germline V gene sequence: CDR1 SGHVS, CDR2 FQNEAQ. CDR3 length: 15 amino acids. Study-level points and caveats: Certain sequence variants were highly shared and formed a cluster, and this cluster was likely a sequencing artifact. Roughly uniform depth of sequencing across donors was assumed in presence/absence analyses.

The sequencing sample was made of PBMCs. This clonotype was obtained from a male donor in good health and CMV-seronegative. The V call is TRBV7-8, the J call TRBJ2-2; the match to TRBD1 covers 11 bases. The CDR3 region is CASSPGQGDTGELFF. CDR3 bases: TGTGCCAGCAGCCCGGGACAGGGGGACACCGGGGAGCTGTTTTTT.